This TCR beta chain was recorded in a study of blood T cells in healthy people across ages. Background on the study: Roughly one uniquely barcoded beta molecule per two T cells was captured.

The use of a sample-barcoded 5' primer and a J-beta primer mix characterized a second PCR of 7 to 11 cycles. Every molecule of cDNA carried a tag from a template-switch adaptor with 12 random nucleotides. MiXCR was run by TCRdb on the 5' RACE reads, yielding one entry per CDR3 protein. The data show about 1.4 million distinct CDR3 sequences, with approximately 63% seen just once and 5.5% to 8% held by the top ten. Regarding this clonotype: What it recognizes is unknown.

This CDR3 has 12 residues. V lost 3 bases and J 8 bases, leaving 10 bases between the germline ends. The germline V gene encodes CDR1 LGHNA and CDR2 YNFKEQ. The study, taken as a whole, reports: Naive CD4+ cell counts and diversity both ran higher in long-lived than in aged donors.

This TCR derives from a man between 18 and 35 years old in good health. Material: blood. This sequence joins TRBV4-2 and TRBJ1-1, with a tentative D call TRBD1 (6 bases). CDR3 amino acids: CASSHMTGEAFF. CDR3 in DNA: TGTGCCAGCAGCCATATGACAGGAGAAGCTTTCTTT.